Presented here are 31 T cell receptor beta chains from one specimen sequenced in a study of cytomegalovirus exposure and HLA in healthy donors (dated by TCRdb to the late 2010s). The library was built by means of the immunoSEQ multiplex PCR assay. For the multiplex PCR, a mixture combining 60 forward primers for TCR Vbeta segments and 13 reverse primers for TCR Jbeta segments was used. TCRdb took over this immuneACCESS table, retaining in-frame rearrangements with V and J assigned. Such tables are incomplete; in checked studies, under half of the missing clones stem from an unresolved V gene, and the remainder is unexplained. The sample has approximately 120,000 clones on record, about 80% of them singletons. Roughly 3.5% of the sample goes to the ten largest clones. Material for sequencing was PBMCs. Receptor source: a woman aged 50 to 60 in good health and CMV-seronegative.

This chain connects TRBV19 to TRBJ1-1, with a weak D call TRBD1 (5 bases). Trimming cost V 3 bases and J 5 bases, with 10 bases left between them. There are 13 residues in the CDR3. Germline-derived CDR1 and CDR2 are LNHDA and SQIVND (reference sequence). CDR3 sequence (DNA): TGTGCCAGTAGTATTGGCGGGGGGACTGAAGCTTTCTTT. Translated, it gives CASSIGGGTEAFF.

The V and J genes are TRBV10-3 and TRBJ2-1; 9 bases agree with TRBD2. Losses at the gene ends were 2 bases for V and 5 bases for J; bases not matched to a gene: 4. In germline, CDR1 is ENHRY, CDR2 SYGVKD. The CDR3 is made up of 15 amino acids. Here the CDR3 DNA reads TGTGCCATCAGTGAGGGGGTAGCGGGAGACAATGAGCAGTTCTTC. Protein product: CAISEGVAGDNEQFF.

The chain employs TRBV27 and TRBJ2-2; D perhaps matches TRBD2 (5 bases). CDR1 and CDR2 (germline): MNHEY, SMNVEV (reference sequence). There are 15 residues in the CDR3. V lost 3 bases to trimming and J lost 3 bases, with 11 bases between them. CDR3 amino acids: CASSLVGSHTGELFF. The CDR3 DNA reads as TGTGCCAGCAGTTTGGTGGGGAGCCACACCGGGGAGCTGTTTTTT.

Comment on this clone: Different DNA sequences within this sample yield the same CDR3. CDR3 region: CASSGLAGGGTDTQYF. The CDR3 DNA is TGTGCCAGCAGCGGACTAGCGGGAGGTGGTACAGATACGCAGTATTTT. The V call is TRBV9, the J call TRBJ2-3, with 13 bases lining up with TRBD2. CDR3 length: 16 residues. The V segment lost 3 bases and the J segment 3 bases; nucleotides outside the gene matches: 4. CDR1 and CDR2 (germline): SGDLS, YYNGEE.

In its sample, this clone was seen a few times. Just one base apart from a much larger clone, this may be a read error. The CDR3 loop reads CAWSCQGQEQFF. CDR3 coding DNA: TGTGCCTGGAGTTGCCAGGGGCAGGAGCAGTTCTTC. The chain employs TRBV30 and TRBJ2-1; D perhaps matches TRBD1 (6 bases). Deletions cut 2 bases from V and 10 bases from J, with 12 bases between. Germline CDR1 GTSNPN, CDR2 SVGIG (reference sequence). This CDR3 has 12 amino acids.

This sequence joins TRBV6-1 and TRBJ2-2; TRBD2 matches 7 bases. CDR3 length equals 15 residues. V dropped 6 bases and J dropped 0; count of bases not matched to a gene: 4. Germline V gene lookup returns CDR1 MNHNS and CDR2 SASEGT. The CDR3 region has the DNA TGTGCCAGCAGGCGGGACTACTCGAACACCGGGGAGCTGTTTTTT. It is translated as CASRRDYSNTGELFF.

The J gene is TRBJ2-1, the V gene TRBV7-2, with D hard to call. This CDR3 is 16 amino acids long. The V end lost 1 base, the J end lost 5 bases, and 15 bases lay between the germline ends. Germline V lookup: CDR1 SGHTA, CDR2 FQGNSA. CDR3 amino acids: CASSLESSRINNEQFF. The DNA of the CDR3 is TGTGCCAGCAGCTTAGAGAGTTCTAGAATAAACAATGAGCAGTTCTTC.

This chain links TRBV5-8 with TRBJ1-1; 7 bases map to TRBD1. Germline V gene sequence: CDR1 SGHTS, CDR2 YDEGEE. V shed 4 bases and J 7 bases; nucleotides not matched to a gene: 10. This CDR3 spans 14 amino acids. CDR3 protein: CASSRTTGVGEAFF. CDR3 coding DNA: TGTGCCAGCAGCCGAACAACAGGGGTAGGTGAAGCTTTCTTT. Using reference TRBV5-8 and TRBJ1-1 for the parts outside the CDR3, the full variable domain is EAGVTQSPTHLIKTRGQQATLRCSPISGHTSVYWYQQALGLGLQFLLWYDEGEERNRGNFPPRFSGRQFPNYSSELNVNALELEDSALYLCASSRTTGVGEAFFGQGTRLTVV.

Written as DNA, the CDR3 is TGTGCCATGGCCTCCTCTAGCGGGGGTACAGATACGCAGTATTTT. Translation gives CAMASSSGGTDTQYF. J is TRBJ2-3 and V is TRBV10-3, with 10 positions matching TRBD2. Germline CDR1 ENHRY, CDR2 SYGVKD. The length of the CDR3 is 15 residues. Trimming took 9 bases from V and 3 from J; bases not matched to a gene: 9.

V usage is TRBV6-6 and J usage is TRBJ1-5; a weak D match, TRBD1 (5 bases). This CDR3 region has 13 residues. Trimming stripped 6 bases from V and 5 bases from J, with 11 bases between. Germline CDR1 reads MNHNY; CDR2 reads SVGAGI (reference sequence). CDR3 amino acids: CASSGGADQPQHF. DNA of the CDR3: TGTGCCAGCAGCGGAGGGGCTGATCAGCCCCAGCATTTT.

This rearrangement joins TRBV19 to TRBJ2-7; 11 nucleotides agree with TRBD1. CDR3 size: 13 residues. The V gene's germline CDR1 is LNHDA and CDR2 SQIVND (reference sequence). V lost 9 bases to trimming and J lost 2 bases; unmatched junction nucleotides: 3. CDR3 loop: CASPGQGAYEQYF. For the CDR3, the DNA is TGTGCCAGCCCGGGACAGGGGGCCTACGAGCAGTACTTC.

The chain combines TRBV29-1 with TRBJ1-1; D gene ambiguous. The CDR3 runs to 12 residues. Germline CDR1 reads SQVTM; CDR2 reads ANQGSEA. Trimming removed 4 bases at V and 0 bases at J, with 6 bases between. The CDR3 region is CSVGDMNTEAFF. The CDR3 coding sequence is TGCAGCGTTGGAGATATGAACACTGAAGCTTTCTTT.

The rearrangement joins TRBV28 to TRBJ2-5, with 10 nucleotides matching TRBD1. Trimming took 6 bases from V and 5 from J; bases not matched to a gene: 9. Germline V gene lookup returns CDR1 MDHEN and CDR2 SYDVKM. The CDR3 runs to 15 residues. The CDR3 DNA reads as TGTGCCAGCAGAGACGGACAGGGGGTTCGTGAGACCCAGTACTTC. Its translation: CASRDGQGVRETQYF.

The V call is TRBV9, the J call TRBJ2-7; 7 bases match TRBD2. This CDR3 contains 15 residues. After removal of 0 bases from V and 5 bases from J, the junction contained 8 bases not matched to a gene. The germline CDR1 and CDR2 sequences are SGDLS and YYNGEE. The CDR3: CASSVGWEGRDEQYF. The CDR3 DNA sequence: TGTGCCAGCAGCGTAGGGTGGGAGGGAAGGGACGAGCAGTACTTC.

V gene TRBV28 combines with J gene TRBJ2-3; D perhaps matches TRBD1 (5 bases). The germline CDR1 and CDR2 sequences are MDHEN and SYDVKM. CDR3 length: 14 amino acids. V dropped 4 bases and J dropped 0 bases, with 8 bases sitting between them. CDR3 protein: CASSSDSSTDTQYF. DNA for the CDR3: TGTGCCAGCAGTTCAGACAGCAGCACAGATACGCAGTATTTT.

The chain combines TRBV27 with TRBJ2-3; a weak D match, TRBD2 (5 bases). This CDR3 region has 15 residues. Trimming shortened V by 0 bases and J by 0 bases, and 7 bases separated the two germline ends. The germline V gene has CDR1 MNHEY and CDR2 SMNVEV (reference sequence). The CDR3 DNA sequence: TGTGCCAGCAGTTTATCGGGCGGGAGCACAGATACGCAGTATTTT. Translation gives CASSLSGGSTDTQYF.

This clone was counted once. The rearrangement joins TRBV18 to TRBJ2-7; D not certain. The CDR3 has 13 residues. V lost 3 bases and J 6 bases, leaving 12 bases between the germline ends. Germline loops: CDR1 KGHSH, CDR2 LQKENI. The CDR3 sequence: CASSPLGFREQYF. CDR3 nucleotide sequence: TGTGCCAGCTCACCTCTCGGGTTCCGCGAGCAGTACTTC.

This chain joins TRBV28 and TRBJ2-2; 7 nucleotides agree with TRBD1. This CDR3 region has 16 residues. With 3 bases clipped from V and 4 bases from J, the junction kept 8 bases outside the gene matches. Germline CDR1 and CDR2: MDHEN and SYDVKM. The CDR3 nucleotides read TGTGCCAGCAGTTTGACAGGGCTAGGAGTCACCGGGGAGCTGTTTTTT. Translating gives CASSLTGLGVTGELFF.

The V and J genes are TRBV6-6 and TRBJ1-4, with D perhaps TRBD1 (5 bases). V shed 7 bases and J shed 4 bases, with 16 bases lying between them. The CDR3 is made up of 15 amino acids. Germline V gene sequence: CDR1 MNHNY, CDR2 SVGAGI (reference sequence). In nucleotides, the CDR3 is TGTGCCAGCACCCCCCGGGGGACGATTAATGAAAAACTGTTTTTT. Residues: CASTPRGTINEKLFF.

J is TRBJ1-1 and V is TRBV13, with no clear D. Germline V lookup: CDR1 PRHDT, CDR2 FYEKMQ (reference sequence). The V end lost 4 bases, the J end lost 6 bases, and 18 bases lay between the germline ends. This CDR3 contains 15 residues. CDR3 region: CASSSPDTRKAEAFF. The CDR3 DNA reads TGTGCCAGCAGCTCGCCCGACACGCGAAAGGCTGAAGCTTTCTTT.

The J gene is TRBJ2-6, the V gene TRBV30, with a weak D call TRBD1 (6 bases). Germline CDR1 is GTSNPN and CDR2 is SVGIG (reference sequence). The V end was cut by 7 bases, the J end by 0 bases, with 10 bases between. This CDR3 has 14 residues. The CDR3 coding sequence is TGTGCCTTGGACAGTAGCTCTGGGGCCAACGTCCTGACTTTC. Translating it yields CALDSSSGANVLTF.

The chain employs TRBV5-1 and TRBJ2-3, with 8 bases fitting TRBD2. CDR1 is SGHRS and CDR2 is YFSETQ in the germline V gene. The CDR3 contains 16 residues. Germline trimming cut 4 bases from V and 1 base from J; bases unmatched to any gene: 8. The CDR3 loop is CASSPITSGGTDTQYF. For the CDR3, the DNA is TGCGCCAGCAGCCCGATAACTAGCGGAGGCACAGATACGCAGTATTTT.

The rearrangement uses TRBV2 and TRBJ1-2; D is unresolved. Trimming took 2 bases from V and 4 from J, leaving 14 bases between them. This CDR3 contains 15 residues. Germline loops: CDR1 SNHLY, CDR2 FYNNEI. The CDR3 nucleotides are TGTGCCAGCAGTGAACTAACATCATCAGGCTATGGCTACACCTTC. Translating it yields CASSELTSSGYGYTF. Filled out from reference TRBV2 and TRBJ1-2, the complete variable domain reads EPEVTQTPSHQVTQMGQEVILRCVPISNHLYFYWYRQILGQKVEFLVSFYNNEISEKSEIFDDQFSVERPDGSNFTLKIRSTKLEDSAMYFCASSELTSSGYGYTFGSGTRLTVV.

CDR3 region: CASRTGHYEQYF. CDR3 in DNA: TGTGCCAGCAGGACAGGGCACTACGAGCAGTACTTC. This chain uses TRBV28 with TRBJ2-7; TRBD1 matches 7 bases. CDR3 length: 12 amino acids. Germline CDR1 and CDR2: MDHEN and SYDVKM. V was pared by 6 bases and J by 3 bases, with 2 bases of the junction left unmatched.

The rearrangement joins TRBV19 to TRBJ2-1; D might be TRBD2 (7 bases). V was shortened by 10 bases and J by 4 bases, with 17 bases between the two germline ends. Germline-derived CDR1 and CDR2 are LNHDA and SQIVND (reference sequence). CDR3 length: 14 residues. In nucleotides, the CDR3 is TGTGCCACGCGGGGGCCAGGCCTGTACAATGAGCAGTTCTTC. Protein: CATRGPGLYNEQFF.

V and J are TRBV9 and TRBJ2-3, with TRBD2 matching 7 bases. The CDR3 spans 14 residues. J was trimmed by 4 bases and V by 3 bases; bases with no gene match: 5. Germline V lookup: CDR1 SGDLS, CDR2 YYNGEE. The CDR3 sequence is CASSAGLVPDTQYF. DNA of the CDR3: TGTGCCAGCAGCGCAGGACTAGTCCCAGATACGCAGTATTTT.

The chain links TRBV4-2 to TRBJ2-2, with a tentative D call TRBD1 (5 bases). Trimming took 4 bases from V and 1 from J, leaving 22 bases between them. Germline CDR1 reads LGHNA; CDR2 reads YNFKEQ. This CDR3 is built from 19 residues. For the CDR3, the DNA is TGTGCCAGCAGCCTTCGGCCGCAGGGTCCTCTAGAGAACACCGGGGAGCTGTTTTTT. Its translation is CASSLRPQGPLENTGELFF.

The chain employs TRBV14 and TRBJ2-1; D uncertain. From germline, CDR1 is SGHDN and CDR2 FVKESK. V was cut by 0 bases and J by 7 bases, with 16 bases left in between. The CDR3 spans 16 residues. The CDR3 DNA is TGTGCCAGCAGCCAAGAAGATACCCACCATCGGAATGAGCAGTTCTTC. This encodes CASSQEDTHHRNEQFF.

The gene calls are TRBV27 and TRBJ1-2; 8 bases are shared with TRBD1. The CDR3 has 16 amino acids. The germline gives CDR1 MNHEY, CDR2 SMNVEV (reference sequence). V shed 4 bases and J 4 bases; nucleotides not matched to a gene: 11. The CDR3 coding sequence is TGTGCCAGCAGTTATCCACGGACAGGGAGAAGCTATGGCTACACCTTC. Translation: CASSYPRTGRSYGYTF.

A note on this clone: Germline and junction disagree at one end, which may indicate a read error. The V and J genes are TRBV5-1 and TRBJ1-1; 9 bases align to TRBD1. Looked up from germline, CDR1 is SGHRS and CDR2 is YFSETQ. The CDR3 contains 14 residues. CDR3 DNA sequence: TGCGCCAGCAGCCTGGCGATGGAGACAGGGGGTTCTATGTTT. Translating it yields CASSLAMETGGSMF.

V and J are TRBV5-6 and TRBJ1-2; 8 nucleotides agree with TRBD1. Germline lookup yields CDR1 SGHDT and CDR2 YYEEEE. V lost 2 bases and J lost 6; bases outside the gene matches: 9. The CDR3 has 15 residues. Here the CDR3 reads CASSFSRGPRDGYTF. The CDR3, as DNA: TGTGCCAGCAGCTTCTCCAGGGGGCCGAGGGATGGCTACACCTTC.